The 19 T cell receptor beta chains below all came from one sample that was sequenced in a study of blood T cell repertoires in COVID-19. The assay was immunoSEQ multiplex PCR, and TCRdb's table has in-frame clones only and misses some. The data show a few hundred thousand clones, 70% to 90% seen once. What was sequenced was peripheral blood. These receptors were taken from a human donor with COVID-19, enrolled during active disease. The donor label of this sample is uncertain.

V is TRBV9 and J is TRBJ2-2; TRBD2 matches 10 bases. Germline values: CDR1 SGDLS, CDR2 YYNGEE. This CDR3 has 16 amino acids. V was pared by 5 bases and J by 2 bases, with 6 bases of the junction left unmatched. CDR3 in amino acids: CASSPSGRPNTGELFF. As DNA, the CDR3 is TGTGCCAGCAGTCCTAGCGGGAGACCCAACACCGGGGAGCTGTTTTTT.

The chain couples TRBV19 to TRBJ1-6; tentatively, D is TRBD1 (5 bases). The germline V gene encodes CDR1 LNHDA and CDR2 SQIVND (reference sequence). The CDR3 consists of 14 residues. V was shortened by 7 bases and J by 9 bases, with 16 bases between the two germline ends. The CDR3: CASTDPLGGSPLHF. In DNA, the CDR3 is TGTGCCAGTACCGACCCCCTGGGGGGTTCACCCCTCCACTTT.

A note on this clone: Compared with germline, one end of the junction differs, possibly owing to a read error. The chain links TRBV7-7 to TRBJ2-1; 14 positions agree with TRBD2. The CDR3 consists of 15 residues. CDR1 is SSHAT, CDR2 FNYEAQ, per germline (reference sequence). The CDR3 here is CASSPTSGRAGEQFF. The CDR3 DNA follows: TGTGCTAGCAGCCCGACTAGCGGGAGGGCGGGGGAGCAGTTCTTC.

This clone was recorded once. The chain has TRBV5-6 and TRBJ1-6; TRBD1 matches at 9 bases. CDR1 and CDR2 (germline): SGHDT, YYEEEE. This CDR3 is 14 amino acids long. The junction had 2 bases not matched to a gene; V was cut back by 1 base and J by 9 bases. The CDR3 DNA is TGTGCCAGCAGCTTGCAGGACAGGGGTTCACCCCTCCACTTT. This translates into CASSLQDRGSPLHF.

The CDR3 region has the DNA TGTGCCAGCAGCCATGACAGAGACCCCCGAAAACTGTTTTTT. Encoded protein: CASSHDRDPRKLFF. The chain combines TRBV7-9 with TRBJ1-4; a weak D match, TRBD1 (5 bases). The germline gives CDR1 SEHNR, CDR2 FQNEAQ (reference sequence). The CDR3 runs to 14 residues. The V end was cut by 5 bases, the J end by 10 bases, with 17 bases between.

V and J are TRBV7-2 and TRBJ2-6; D might be TRBD2 (5 bases). V dropped 5 bases and J dropped 3 bases, with 11 bases sitting between them. The germline CDR1 and CDR2 sequences are SGHTA and FQGNSA. This CDR3 region has 15 residues. CDR3 DNA: TGTGCCAGCAGCGAGGGTGTGGTTGGGGCCAACGTCCTGACTTTC. Translation: CASSEGVVGANVLTF.

The chain carries TRBV5-1 and TRBJ2-5, with D perhaps TRBD2 (6 bases). Germline values: CDR1 SGHRS, CDR2 YFSETQ. V was clipped by 3 bases and J by 2 bases, with 14 bases between them. The CDR3 sequence is 15 residues long. In nucleotides, the CDR3 is TGCGCCAGCAGCTGGGTTAGCGGACGACAAGAGACCCAGTACTTC. Translation gives CASSWVSGRQETQYF.

The table lists this clone with a count of one. The chain links TRBV21-1 to TRBJ2-1; the table's D call, TRBD1, has no DNA check behind it. TRBV21-1 has pseudogene status. The CDR3 is 19 amino acids. The CDR3 sequence: CASSNGSELGLHSYNEQFF. The CDR3 nucleotides are TGTGCCAGCAGCAATGGGTCTGAGCTGGGCCTCCACTCCTACAATGAGCAGTTCTTC.

This chain uses TRBV5-6 with TRBJ1-2, with TRBD1 matching over 7 bases. From germline, CDR1 is SGHDT and CDR2 YYEEEE. The ends lost 2 bases at V and 4 bases at J; junction bases unmatched: 8. This CDR3 is built from 15 residues. The CDR3 nucleotides read TGTGCCAGCAGCTTTAGGGACAGAAGACCCTATGGCTACACCTTC. This translates into CASSFRDRRPYGYTF.

This chain links TRBV18 with TRBJ2-7; 7 bases line up with TRBD1. Germline CDR1 is KGHSH and CDR2 is LQKENI. The J segment lost 1 base and the V segment lost 3 bases, leaving 3 bases of the junction unmatched. This CDR3 spans 14 amino acids. The DNA of the CDR3 is TGTGCCAGCTCACCCACAGGGGATTCCTACGAGCAGTACTTC. Residues: CASSPTGDSYEQYF.

The J gene is TRBJ1-4, the V gene TRBV11-2, with D perhaps matching TRBD1 (5 bases). The CDR3 covers 16 residues. V was shortened by 5 bases and J by 4 bases, with 17 bases between the two germline ends. The germline V gene encodes CDR1 SGHAT and CDR2 FQNNGV. The CDR3 loop is CASSPGEGVFNEKLFF. CDR3 nucleotides: TGTGCCAGCAGCCCGGGAGAAGGGGTTTTTAATGAAAAACTGTTTTTT.

This clone was detected only once. V gene TRBV11-3 combines with J gene TRBJ2-5, with TRBD2 matching 14 bases. Germline trimming cut 5 bases from V and 5 bases from J; bases unmatched to any gene: 7. Per germline, CDR1 SGHNT and CDR2 YENEEA. CDR3 length: 16 amino acids. CDR3 DNA: TGTGCCAGCAGCACCGGACTAGCGGGAGGTGGGGAGACCCAGTACTTC. As protein: CASSTGLAGGGETQYF.

V gene TRBV2 combines with J gene TRBJ1-5, with 9 bases that match TRBD1. The V gene's germline CDR1 is SNHLY and CDR2 FYNNEI. The CDR3 loop spans 15 amino acids. Trimming removed 5 bases from V and 0 bases from J; junction bases left unmatched: 2. CDR3 DNA: TGTGCCAGCAGTCGACAGGGGGGTAGCAATCAGCCCCAGCATTTT. Translation gives CASSRQGGSNQPQHF.

This chain uses TRBV30 with TRBJ1-4; 8 bases line up with TRBD1. CDR3 length: 15 amino acids. In germline, CDR1 is GTSNPN, CDR2 SVGIG (reference sequence). V was clipped by 2 bases and J by 2 bases; unmatched bases: 4. The CDR3, as DNA: TGTGCCTGGAGTCGACGACAGGGGACTAATGAAAAACTGTTTTTT. Protein: CAWSRRQGTNEKLFF.

The chain couples TRBV28 to TRBJ1-4; TRBD1 is a possible D gene (6 bases). V lost 7 bases and J 7 bases, leaving 19 bases between the germline ends. Germline V gene lookup returns CDR1 MDHEN and CDR2 SYDVKM. This CDR3 contains 15 residues. CDR3 nucleotides: TGTGCCAGCACTCTGGGGGCCAGGGCGGGTGAAAAACTGTTTTTT. Protein product: CASTLGARAGEKLFF.

The rearrangement links TRBV10-3 to TRBJ2-1, with 7 bases fitting TRBD1. This CDR3 is built from 12 residues. V lost 10 bases and J lost 10; bases outside the gene matches: 10. The germline V gene encodes CDR1 ENHRY and CDR2 SYGVKD. CDR3 coding DNA: TGTGCCACGACCGGGATACAGGGGGAGCAGTTCTTC. Residues: CATTGIQGEQFF.

The chain uses TRBV19 and TRBJ2-7, with D possibly being TRBD1 (5 bases). V was cut by 5 bases and J by 2 bases, with 16 bases left in between. The germline V gene has CDR1 LNHDA and CDR2 SQIVND (reference sequence). CDR3 length equals 15 residues. The chain's CDR3 is CASSAYVGHPYEQYF. DNA of the CDR3: TGTGCCAGTAGTGCGTACGTTGGACACCCCTACGAGCAGTACTTC.

The chain combines TRBV3-1 (or the pseudogene TRBV3-2) with TRBJ2-1, with a weak D call TRBD2 (6 bases). The CDR3 runs to 16 residues. V was pared by 1 base and J by 7 bases, with 17 bases between. Per the germline V gene, CDR1 is LGHDT and CDR2 is YNNKEL (reference sequence). The CDR3 DNA follows: TGTGCCAGCAGCCAAGGGGAGGCCCCTCTCTCAAATGAGCAGTTCTTC. Translation: CASSQGEAPLSNEQFF.

The rearrangement uses TRBV9 and TRBJ1-2, with D possibly being TRBD1 (5 bases). Trimming took 3 bases from V and 4 from J, leaving 10 bases between them. This CDR3 spans 13 amino acids. The V gene's germline CDR1 is SGDLS and CDR2 YYNGEE. The CDR3 region is CASSATVFYGYTF. The CDR3 region has the DNA TGTGCCAGCAGCGCGACAGTTTTCTATGGCTACACCTTC.